This entry concerns a single T cell receptor (beta chain). Using its own MiXCR run on the reads, TCRdb lists one record per CDR3 protein. The table has fewer than 250,000 distinct CDR3 sequences, over 9% seen once. Trimming cost V 1 base and J 2 bases; bases outside gene matches: 5. CDR3 length: 15 amino acids. Germline CDR1 SGHRS, CDR2 YFSETQ. This sample is drawn from a study of T cell repertoires in cytomegalovirus infection. The chain employs TRBV5-1 and TRBJ1-1; 7 nucleotides align to TRBD1. This clonotype was sampled from a human donor in good health (CMV status not recorded). Some clones in this sample may be carry-over from other donors' samples. The source material was PBMCs. CDR3 in DNA: TGCGCCAGCAGCTTGTCTCAGGGGGGTAACACTGAAGCTTTCTTT. Residues: CASSLSQGGNTEAFF.